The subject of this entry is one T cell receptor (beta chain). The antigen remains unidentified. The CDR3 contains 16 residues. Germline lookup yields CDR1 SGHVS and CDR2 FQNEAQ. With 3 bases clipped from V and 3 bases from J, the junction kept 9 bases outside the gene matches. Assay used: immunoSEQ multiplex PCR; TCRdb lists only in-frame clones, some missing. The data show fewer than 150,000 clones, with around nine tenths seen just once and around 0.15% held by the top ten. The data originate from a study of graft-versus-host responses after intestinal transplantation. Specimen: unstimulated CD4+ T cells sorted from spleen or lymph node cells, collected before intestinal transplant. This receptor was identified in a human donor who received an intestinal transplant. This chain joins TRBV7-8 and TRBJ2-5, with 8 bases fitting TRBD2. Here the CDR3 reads CASSLGAGSGEETQYF. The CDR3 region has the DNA TGTGCCAGCAGCTTGGGTGCAGGTAGCGGGGAAGAGACCCAGTACTTC.